The 10 T cell receptor beta chains given below trace back to one sample, sequenced in a study of shared clonotypes between healthy human individuals. TCRdb's copy holds only in-frame clones and misses some; the assay was immunoSEQ multiplex PCR. The sample yields 2,500,000 or so clones, over 85% seen once. The sequenced sample consisted of naive CD4+ T cells from PBMCs. Subset here: CD45RA+ positively selected. All receptors derive from a man aged 18-30 years in good health. Some clones in this sample may be carry-over from other donors' samples.

The chain uses TRBV28 and TRBJ2-7; TRBD1 matches 9 bases. The germline gives CDR1 MDHEN, CDR2 SYDVKM. J lost 3 bases, V lost 4 bases, and 7 bases had no gene match. The CDR3 length is 15 residues. The CDR3 is CASSSRDRENYEQYF. The CDR3, as DNA: TGTGCCAGCAGTTCCCGGGACAGGGAAAACTACGAGCAGTACTTC.

CDR3 sequence reads: CASSFSDRLSRANVLTF. The CDR3 region has the DNA TGTGCCAGCAGCTTTTCTGACAGGCTCTCCAGGGCCAACGTCCTGACTTTC. The chain carries TRBV5-4 and TRBJ2-6, with D tentatively TRBD1 (6 bases). Looked up from germline, CDR1 is SGHNT and CDR2 is YYREEE (reference sequence). The CDR3 is 17 amino acids. V was shortened by 2 bases and J by 5 bases, with 17 bases between the two germline ends.

This chain joins TRBV28 and TRBJ2-1; 9 bases are shared with TRBD1. Germline assignment: CDR1 MDHEN and CDR2 SYDVKM. V lost 7 bases, J lost 2 bases, and 6 bases stayed unmatched. The CDR3 has 15 amino acids. In DNA, the CDR3 is TGTGCCAGCAAGGGGACAGGGTTTACCTACAATGAGCAGTTCTTC. Translated, it gives CASKGTGFTYNEQFF.

The chain combines TRBV7-3 with TRBJ2-5; 7 positions match TRBD2. V lost 5 bases and J lost 4; bases outside the gene matches: 10. There are 15 residues in the CDR3. Germline V gene sequence: CDR1 SGHTA, CDR2 FQGTGA. The CDR3 DNA is TGTGCCAGCAGCCAAGCGGGGACTGGAGGAGAGACCCAGTACTTC. It translates to CASSQAGTGGETQYF.

The rearrangement links TRBV15 to TRBJ2-1, with 11 bases aligning to TRBD2. V shed 2 bases and J 13 bases; nucleotides not matched to a gene: 7. Germline V gene data show CDR1 as LNHNV and CDR2 as YYDKDF (reference sequence). The CDR3 consists of 14 residues. This chain's CDR3 is CATSRTSGSDVQFF. The CDR3 DNA is TGTGCCACCAGCAGAACTAGCGGGAGCGATGTACAGTTCTTC.

The J gene is TRBJ1-3, the V gene TRBV2, with D tentatively TRBD1 (5 bases). This CDR3 comprises 13 residues. Germline V gene data show CDR1 as SNHLY and CDR2 as FYNNEI. The V end was cut by 8 bases, the J end by 2 bases, with 10 bases between. The CDR3 region has the DNA TGTGCCAGCGCGGGGGATGCTGGAAACACCATATATTTT. Translation gives CASAGDAGNTIYF. Full variable domain (missing parts from reference TRBV2 and TRBJ1-3): EPEVTQTPSHQVTQMGQEVILRCVPISNHLYFYWYRQILGQKVEFLVSFYNNEISEKSEIFDDQFSVERPDGSNFTLKIRSTKLEDSAMYFCASAGDAGNTIYFGEGSWLTVV.

The chain joins TRBV13 to TRBJ2-3; TRBD2 agrees at 14 bases. V shed 4 bases and J 1 base; nucleotides not matched to a gene: 4. In germline, CDR1 is PRHDT, CDR2 FYEKMQ (reference sequence). The CDR3 is 17 residues long. The CDR3 DNA reads as TGTGCCAGCAGCTCTAGACTAGCGGGAGGGGGCACAGATACGCAGTATTTT. Translated, it gives CASSSRLAGGGTDTQYF. The variable domain in full, with the rest retrieved from reference TRBV13 and TRBJ2-3, is AAGVIQSPRHLIKEKRETATLKCYPIPRHDTVYWYQQGPGQDPQFLISFYEKMQSDKGSIPDRFSAQQFSDYHSELNMSSLELGDSALYFCASSSRLAGGGTDTQYFGPGTRLTVL.

This clone has just one count. V and J are TRBV10-3 and TRBJ2-7, with D perhaps matching TRBD2 (5 bases). Germline V CDR1 and CDR2: ENHRY, SYGVKD. The CDR3 sequence is 14 residues long. With 0 bases removed from V and 3 bases from J, the gap between germline ends came to 9 bases. In nucleotides, the CDR3 is TGTGCCATCAGTGAGTCGTCCGGGGACTACGAGCAGTACTTC. The encoded protein is CAISESSGDYEQYF.

The V gene is TRBV7-9, the J gene TRBJ2-7; D uncertain. CDR3 length: 14 amino acids. The V gene's germline CDR1 is SEHNR and CDR2 FQNEAQ (reference sequence). Trimming cost V 5 bases and J 2 bases, with 13 bases left between them. Written as DNA, the CDR3 is TGTGCCAGCAGCGCCCGTGGGCCCACCTACGAGCAGTACTTC. It yields the protein CASSARGPTYEQYF.

V gene TRBV5-1 combines with J gene TRBJ1-3, with a weak D call TRBD1 (6 bases). This CDR3 is built from 14 residues. V lost 3 bases and J lost 3, with 10 bases in between. Per the germline V gene, CDR1 is SGHRS and CDR2 is YFSETQ. The CDR3 DNA sequence: TGCGCCAGCAGCTCAGGGGATGGTGGAAACACCATATATTTT. Protein: CASSSGDGGNTIYF. Variable domain in full (rest from reference TRBV5-1 and TRBJ1-3): KAGVTQTPRYLIKTRGQQVTLSCSPISGHRSVSWYQQTPGQGLQFLFEYFSETQRNKGNFPGRFSGRQFSNSRSEMNVSTLELGDSALYLCASSSGDGGNTIYFGEGSWLTVV.